This TCR beta chain was sequenced during a study of beta chain features in type 1 diabetes. Across the whole study: The patient and healthy donor groups were comparable for age, gender and cell yields. The study, taken as a whole, reports: When Type 1 diabetes patients were examined, their TCRB CDR3s proved moderately but significantly shorter in all four CD4+ subsets. Since sequencing was performed on cDNA, cells with high TCR expression could be over-represented.

Of the isolated RNA, all was reverse transcribed, and so the sequenced material was expressed TCRB transcripts. Generated by immunoSEQ multiplex PCR, the TCRdb table keeps only in-frame clones and is missing some. The profile shows some 700,000 clones, around an eighth of them singletons. This clone was detected only a few times. The antigen remains unidentified. Trimming removed 2 bases from V and 0 bases from J, with 16 bases in between. From germline, CDR1 is MGHDK and CDR2 SYGVNS. This CDR3 region has 17 residues. The sequenced sample was naive CD4+ T cells from blood. The rearrangement joins TRBV25-1 to TRBJ2-5; D possibly corresponds to TRBD2 (6 bases). This TCR came from a man younger than 35 with type 1 diabetes. The CDR3 sequence: CASSEMEDYRYQETQYF. CDR3 sequence (DNA): TGTGCCAGCAGTGAAATGGAGGACTATCGGTACCAAGAGACCCAGTACTTC.